This T cell receptor (beta chain) comes out of a study of tumor-infiltrating lymphocytes in primary liver carcinoma. General study points: It was observed that only about 7.5-25% of the top clones appeared in every one of the five tumor regions. The top-250-clone fraction was significantly higher in tumors than in blood (p = 0.039).

This CDR3 spans 14 amino acids. Germline CDR1 SGHAT, CDR2 FQNNGV. For each extraction, RNA and DNA were obtained together from around 18-30 mg of unsorted bulk tissue. The input was 400 to 500 ng total RNA; TCR beta cDNA was made from it with a constant-region primer. Each TCR beta library was derived from three nested multiplex PCR rounds that employed slightly modified ARM-PCR. Use of TRBV1-TRBV30 forward primers with a C-beta reverse primer characterized the first two PCR rounds, which lasted approximately 11 cycles each. One entry per CDR3 protein results from TCRdb running MiXCR on the multiplex PCR reads. The sample lists some 38,000 distinct CDR3 sequences; just under 75% were seen once. About this clonotype: Its antigen is undetermined. Germline is not matched at one junction end, which may reflect a read error.

This receptor was obtained from a man between 35 and 55 years old with primary liver carcinoma and hepatitis B virus infection. The sequencing input was liver tumor tissue from sampling region 4. Noted subset: tumor region T4, right-lateral pole. This chain joins TRBV11-2 and TRBJ2-7, with D perhaps TRBD1 (5 bases). The CDR3 sequence: CASSYNRNFYEQYF. DNA for the CDR3: TGTGCAAGCAGCTATAACAGGAACTTCTACGAGCAGTACTTC.